The clone carrying this T cell receptor beta chain has ten or more counts. Germline V gene data show CDR1 as MNHNS and CDR2 as SASEGT. V was pared by 2 bases and J by 14 bases, with 9 bases between. This CDR3 has 10 amino acids. How the authors handled the data: A classifier of distant metastasis in papillary thyroid cancer was built from CDR3 differences (across clinicopathological groups). TCRdb re-called clones from the PCR reads using MiXCR. Clone size and V and J calls follow TCRdb, not the original study. The sample has 84,000 or so clones, approximately 9% seen once. The data stem from a study of metastatic and nonmetastatic thyroid tumors. Background on the study: Malignant and benign thyroid patients had repertoires compared in peripheral blood and tumor or nodule tissue.

Every patient was untreated before thyroid surgery. The chain couples TRBV6-1 to TRBJ1-2; D unclear. The TCR comes from a female donor with papillary thyroid cancer or a benign thyroid nodule (not recorded which). Some clones in this sample may be carry-over from other donors' samples. The sequencing input was blood. The CDR3 sequence is CASSEPVGTF. The CDR3 DNA reads as TGTGCCAGCAGTGAACCAGTGGGAACCTTC.